This is a list of T cell receptor beta chains from one sample in a study of cytomegalovirus exposure and HLA in healthy donors. This table comes from immunoSEQ multiplex PCR, and its TCRdb copy is limited to in-frame clones, with some not included. This sample has over 95,000 clones, with roughly 69% found just once. Material: PBMCs. These TCRs come from a human donor in good health. Each CDR3 is given with its conserved first and last residue. Each record gives: clone size, V gene, D gene, J gene, CDR3 DNA, CDR3 protein. D genes are given only for firm matches. The size field is filled for only some rows; it gives once, few, many or a size class.

>few|TRBV25-1|TRBD1|TRBJ1-1
TGTGCCAGCAGTCGTCAAGGGGGCCAGATGAACACTGAAGCTTTCTTT
CASSRQGGQMNTEAFF
>few|TRBV25-1|TRBD2|TRBJ2-2
TGTGCCAGCAGTCCCGGGCTAGCGGGAGGCACCGGGGAGCTGTTTTTT
CASSPGLAGGTGELFF
>few|TRBV30|TRBD2|TRBJ2-6
TGTGCCTGGAGAAAACGGGAGGGCCTCGCTGGGGCCAACGTCCTGACTTTC
CAWRKREGLAGANVLTF
>-|TRBV5-1|TRBD1|TRBJ1-3
TGCGCCAGCAAGTCTGGGACAGTCTCTGGAAACACCATATATTTT
CASKSGTVSGNTIYF
>-|TRBV28|-|TRBJ1-5
TGTGCCAGCACACCGGGAGGGGGCAATCAGCCCCAGCATTTT
CASTPGGGNQPQHF
>-|TRBV30|-|TRBJ2-1
TGTGCCTGCCCGGGACTTCTCTACAATGAGCAGTTCTTC
CACPGLLYNEQFF
>-|TRBV7-2|TRBD2|TRBJ2-1
TGTGCCAGCAGCCCGAGCGGGGGGAGCTGGAATGAGCAGTTCTTC
CASSPSGGSWNEQFF
>-|TRBV11-2|-|TRBJ2-4
TGTGCCAGCAGCCTCCAGGGGGCCAAAAACATTCAGTACTTC
CASSLQGAKNIQYF
>-|TRBV27|-|TRBJ2-1
TGTGCCAGCCGAAGGGGCTCCTACAATGAGCAGTTCTTC
CASRRGSYNEQFF
>-|TRBV6-6|-|TRBJ1-1
TGTGCCAGCACCCAGGGTGGACAGGAAGCTTTCTTT
CASTQGGQEAFF
>-|TRBV27|TRBD1|TRBJ2-7
TGTGCCAGCAGTTTATCGGGACAGGGGCCCTACGAGCAGTACTTC
CASSLSGQGPYEQYF
>once|TRBV23-1|-|TRBJ1-2
TGCGCCAGCAGTCTCGGCACTGGGACACCCAAATATGGCTACACCTTC
CASSLGTGTPKYGYTF
>-|TRBV6-6|-|TRBJ2-5
TGTGCCAGCAGACTCGGACAGTCCAGAGAGACCCAGTACTTC
CASRLGQSRETQYF
>-|TRBV30|-|TRBJ1-5
TGTGCCTGGAGTGTAACGGGGGATCAGCCCCAGCATTTT
CAWSVTGDQPQHF
>-|TRBV14|-|TRBJ1-2
TGTGCCAGCAGCCAAGTACAGGTCGGGGGCTACACCTTC
CASSQVQVGGYTF
>-|TRBV10-2|TRBD1|TRBJ1-6
TGCGCCAGCATGGACTGGACAGGGTGGGTTCGCTCCTATAATTCACCCCTCCACTTT
CASMDWTGWVRSYNSPLHF
>once|TRBV28|-|TRBJ1-1
TGTGCCAGCAGTTTATGGGCAGGGATGAACACTGAAGCTTTCTTT
CASSLWAGMNTEAFF
>-|TRBV27|TRBD1|TRBJ2-1
TGTGCCAGCAGCGCCAGGGGGTCCTACAATGAGCAGTTCTTC
CASSARGSYNEQFF
>-|TRBV28|TRBD1|TRBJ1-1
TGTGCCAGCAGGCCTCCTACAGGGGGCATAGGGGACACTGAAGCTTTCTTT
CASRPPTGGIGDTEAFF
>-|TRBV4-2|TRBD2|TRBJ2-7
TGTGCCAGCAGCCAAGATCGCGGGACTAACTACGAGCAGTACTTC
CASSQDRGTNYEQYF
>few|TRBV11-2|-|TRBJ2-7
TGTGCCAGCACCCGAGGCAGGGCCCTCTCCTACGAGCAGTACTTC
CASTRGRALSYEQYF
>-|TRBV4-2|TRBD2|TRBJ2-3
TGTGCCAGCAGCCAAGATTTTGAGACTAGCGGGATCACAGATACGCAGTATTTT
CASSQDFETSGITDTQYF
>-|TRBV5-4|-|TRBJ1-2
TGTGCCAGCAACTTTCAGGGATCTCCCTATGGCTACACCTTC
CASNFQGSPYGYTF
>-|TRBV7-3|TRBD1|TRBJ1-1
TGTGCCAGCAGTAGACAGGGGGCTGTGAACACTGAAGCTTTCTTT
CASSRQGAVNTEAFF
>-|TRBV7-3|-|TRBJ2-7
TGTGCCAGCAGCTTAGGGGCGCTCTACGAGCAGTACTTC
CASSLGALYEQYF